These 11 T cell receptor beta chains were all obtained from the same sample, sequenced in a study of T-cell reconstitution after alpha-beta-depleted transplantation in children. A TCRbeta library incorporating unique molecular identifiers was prepared. TCRdb ran MiXCR on the PCR reads and lists one entry per CDR3 protein. The sample yields roughly 590,000 distinct CDR3 sequences, approximately 15% seen once. Sequencing used PBMCs from the stem cell graft donor, obtained from the stem cell graft. Receptors were obtained from a human donor who donated a stem cell graft to a child with acute myeloid leukemia.

This clonotype was found a few times. This chain uses TRBV11-2 with TRBJ2-7, with D perhaps matching TRBD2 (5 bases). This CDR3 region has 15 residues. V was pared by 2 bases and J by 6 bases, with 17 bases between. CDR1 and CDR2 from the germline V gene are SGHAT and FQNNGV. The DNA of the CDR3 is TGTGCCAGCAGCTTATTAGCGCAAAGCAGGTTCGAGCAGTACGTC. Its translation is CASSLLAQSRFEQYV.

This clonotype was seen at least ten times. The gene calls are TRBV20-1 and TRBJ2-7; D perhaps matches TRBD2 (6 bases). The V end was cut by 6 bases, the J end by 2 bases, with 17 bases between. The germline V gene has CDR1 DFQATT and CDR2 SNEGSKA (reference sequence). This CDR3 is built from 14 residues. The CDR3 here is CSAAGTQGAYEQYF. The CDR3 DNA reads as TGCAGTGCAGCCGGGACTCAAGGGGCCTACGAGCAGTACTTC.

The chain recombines TRBV4-3 with TRBJ2-5; 9 positions match TRBD1. The germline V gene encodes CDR1 LGHNA and CDR2 YSLEER. Trimming removed 0 bases from V and 5 bases from J; junction bases left unmatched: 13. The CDR3 contains 18 residues. The DNA for the CDR3 is TGCGCCAGCAGCCAAGAAAGCGGGTTAACAGGGGGCGGCGAGACCCAGTACTTC. This gives the protein CASSQESGLTGGGETQYF.

This clonotype was counted at least ten times. V usage is TRBV6-5 and J usage is TRBJ2-7; TRBD1 aligns across 9 bases. V lost 2 bases to trimming and J lost 3 bases; unmatched junction nucleotides: 8. Germline assignment: CDR1 MNHEY and CDR2 SVGAGI. CDR3 length equals 16 residues. The CDR3: CASSYAVGTGLYEQYF. The CDR3 nucleotides read TGTGCCAGCAGTTACGCCGTAGGGACAGGGCTCTACGAGCAGTACTTC.

This clonotype came up a few times. The chain recombines TRBV30 with TRBJ2-1; 7 nucleotides align to TRBD1. The germline CDR1 and CDR2 sequences are GTSNPN and SVGIG (reference sequence). The CDR3 totals 15 residues. V was pared by 3 bases and J by 8 bases, with 13 bases of the junction left unmatched. The CDR3 reads CAWSRDSPPGDEQFF. The CDR3, as DNA: TGTGCCTGGAGCCGGGACAGCCCACCTGGGGATGAGCAGTTCTTC.

The chain couples TRBV7-8 to TRBJ1-4; 8 positions agree with TRBD1. Germline trimming cut 5 bases from V and 4 bases from J; bases unmatched to any gene: 6. Germline CDR1 reads SGHVS; CDR2 reads FQNEAQ. The CDR3 has 15 residues. Here the CDR3 reads CASSVTDRVNEKLFF. CDR3 DNA: TGTGCCAGCAGCGTTACGGACAGGGTTAATGAAAAACTGTTTTTT.

A few counts support this clonotype. The chain recombines TRBV28 with TRBJ2-7, with D maybe TRBD1 (6 bases). Germline V gene data show CDR1 as MDHEN and CDR2 as SYDVKM. Trimming removed 5 bases from V and 6 bases from J, with 23 bases in between. The CDR3 extends over 16 amino acids. The CDR3 spells CASSRQGPIKRGEQYV. The CDR3 DNA reads TGTGCCAGCAGTCGTCAGGGGCCAATCAAGAGGGGCGAGCAGTACGTC.

This chain links TRBV27 with TRBJ1-1, with 8 bases that match TRBD1. Germline V gene lookup returns CDR1 MNHEY and CDR2 SMNVEV (reference sequence). V dropped 3 bases and J dropped 2; count of bases not matched to a gene: 5. This CDR3 is built from 15 residues. CDR3 amino acids: CASSFQQGGNTEAFF. CDR3 bases: TGTGCCAGCAGTTTCCAACAGGGGGGAAACACTGAAGCTTTCTTT.

This clonotype was counted between two and nine times. The gene calls are TRBV7-2 and TRBJ2-7; D not resolved. This CDR3 spans 14 amino acids. Germline V CDR1 and CDR2: SGHTA, FQGNSA. The germline V and J ends were trimmed by 6 bases and 0 bases, with 12 bases remaining between them. CDR3 loop: CASRVQSTSYEQYF. The DNA of the CDR3 is TGTGCCAGCAGGGTACAGTCAACCTCCTACGAGCAGTACTTC.

This clonotype was seen repeatedly, ten times or more. The rearrangement joins TRBV7-2 to TRBJ1-2, with D possibly matching TRBD1 (5 bases). V dropped 5 bases and J dropped 7 bases, with 14 bases sitting between them. Germline V CDR1 and CDR2: SGHTA, FQGNSA. The CDR3 is 13 residues long. For the CDR3, the DNA is TGTGCCAGCAGCCCCGGGACTCCCACTGGCTACACCTTC. It specifies CASSPGTPTGYTF.

This clonotype was detected only a few times. This rearrangement joins TRBV5-1 to TRBJ1-4; D is unclear. The CDR3 covers 14 residues. Germline values: CDR1 SGHRS, CDR2 YFSETQ. Trimming removed 3 bases from V and 8 bases from J, with 14 bases in between. The CDR3 sequence is CASSWRVLFEKLFF. CDR3 coding DNA: TGCGCCAGCAGCTGGAGGGTTCTTTTCGAAAAACTGTTTTTT.